Following are 27 T cell receptor beta chains from one sample sequenced in a study of identical twins. TCRdb itself ran the 5' RACE reads through MiXCR, one entry per CDR3 protein. The sample has around 340,000 distinct CDR3 sequences; 9% are singletons. Source material: naive T cells sorted from blood. These receptors were taken from a woman aged 45-65 years in good health.

In this sample, this clonotype turned up many times. This chain links TRBV27 with TRBJ2-7; D may be TRBD1 (5 bases). The CDR3 length is 14 residues. The V and J ends lost 5 bases and 5 bases respectively, with 16 bases between them. Germline CDR1 MNHEY, CDR2 SMNVEV (reference sequence). The CDR3 loop reads CASSPTGTPNEQYF. Here the CDR3 DNA reads TGTGCCAGCAGTCCAACAGGTACCCCCAACGAGCAGTACTTC.

This clonotype was picked up many times. J is TRBJ1-5 and V is TRBV15; D unresolved. Trimming stripped 3 bases from V and 7 bases from J, with 7 bases between. The germline V gene encodes CDR1 LNHNV and CDR2 YYDKDF (reference sequence). The CDR3 contains 12 residues. The CDR3: CATSSGPQPQHF. In DNA, the CDR3 is TGTGCCACCAGCAGTGGGCCACAGCCCCAGCATTTT.

In its sample, this clonotype was seen a few times. This chain uses TRBV5-1 with TRBJ2-3; 10 nucleotides line up with TRBD1. The CDR3 sequence is 15 residues long. The trim removed 3 bases at V and 6 bases at J, leaving 7 bases unmatched. Per germline, CDR1 SGHRS and CDR2 YFSETQ. CDR3 sequence: CASSSRTGGGDTQYF. DNA for the CDR3: TGCGCCAGCAGCTCACGGACAGGGGGTGGCGATACGCAGTATTTT.

This clonotype occurred many times. J is TRBJ2-3 and V is TRBV9, with D unclear. V was trimmed by 1 base and J by 12 bases, leaving 18 bases between them. The CDR3 consists of 14 residues. The germline gives CDR1 SGDLS, CDR2 YYNGEE. CDR3 sequence: CASSVSGSSPSQYF. In nucleotides, the CDR3 is TGTGCCAGCAGCGTATCCGGGTCCTCACCATCACAGTATTTT. Full variable domain (missing parts from reference TRBV9 and TRBJ2-3): DSGVTQTPKHLITATGQRVTLRCSPRSGDLSVYWYQQSLDQGLQFLIQYYNGEERAKGNILERFSAQQFPDLHSELNLSSLELGDSALYFCASSVSGSSPSQYFGPGTRLTVL.

This clonotype showed up just a few times. This sequence joins TRBV13 and TRBJ2-3, with D perhaps TRBD2 (5 bases). The CDR3 runs 16 residues. Looked up from germline, CDR1 is PRHDT and CDR2 is FYEKMQ (reference sequence). V lost 5 bases and J 2 bases, leaving 17 bases between the germline ends. The CDR3 DNA reads TGTGCCAGCAGCCCCGGTTGGCCGGACTCCACAGATACGCAGTATTTT. It encodes CASSPGWPDSTDTQYF.

This clonotype was detected only a few times. The chain uses TRBV7-2 and TRBJ2-1; TRBD1 matches 8 bases. J gave up 7 bases and V 5 bases, and 10 bases lay outside the gene matches. This CDR3 is built from 15 residues. Germline lookup yields CDR1 SGHTA and CDR2 FQGNSA. The CDR3 is CASSLQGTGPNEQFF. The CDR3 region has the DNA TGTGCCAGCAGCCTCCAGGGGACAGGACCAAATGAGCAGTTCTTC.

This clonotype was picked up many times. The gene calls are TRBV29-1 and TRBJ2-1, with TRBD2 matching over 10 bases. The CDR3 runs 14 residues. V lost 1 base and J lost 16; bases outside the gene matches: 13. Germline CDR1 reads SQVTM; CDR2 reads ANQGSEA. CDR3 in amino acids: CSVEVRGQLAGSFF. The CDR3 bases are TGCAGCGTTGAAGTAAGGGGACAACTAGCGGGAAGCTTCTTC.

This clonotype was observed a few times. CDR3 DNA sequence: TGTGCCAGCAGGGAGGCGTACCAAGAGACCCAGTACTTC. Protein product: CASREAYQETQYF. The V and J genes are TRBV6-5 and TRBJ2-5; a weak D match, TRBD2 (5 bases). From germline, CDR1 is MNHEY and CDR2 SVGAGI. V was cut by 6 bases and J by 0 bases, with 8 bases left in between. The CDR3 has 13 residues.

The rearrangement links TRBV6-2 or TRBV6-3 to TRBJ2-7, with 7 bases fitting TRBD2. The CDR3 spans 17 residues. The germline V gene encodes CDR1 MNHEY and CDR2 SVGEGT. V gave up 4 bases and J gave up 2 bases; unmatched junction bases: 14. The CDR3 protein is CASSFGPQTSRPYEQYV. The DNA for the CDR3 is TGTGCCAGCAGTTTCGGGCCTCAGACTAGCAGACCCTACGAGCAGTACGTC.

This clonotype has a count of ten or more. The chain has TRBV5-7 and TRBJ2-7, with TRBD1 identical over 7 bases. TRBV5-7 is placed among ORFs of uncertain function. Trimming took 2 bases from V and 4 from J; bases not matched to a gene: 6. The CDR3 contains 14 residues. CDR3 sequence: CASSFRGPRYEQYV. As DNA, the CDR3 is TGTGCCAGCAGCTTTAGGGGGCCAAGATACGAGCAGTACGTC.

Ten or more counts support this clonotype. The chain uses TRBV12-3 or TRBV12-4 and TRBJ2-1; no clear D gene. Trimming shortened V by 7 bases and J by 7 bases, and 14 bases separated the two germline ends. The CDR3 has 13 amino acids. The CDR3 here is CASTPQALNEQFF. In DNA form, the CDR3 reads TGTGCCAGCACCCCCCAGGCCTTAAATGAGCAGTTCTTC.

This clonotype was counted a few times. This chain links TRBV6-1 with TRBJ1-2, with TRBD1 identical over 8 bases. Germline trimming cut 5 bases from V and 8 bases from J; bases unmatched to any gene: 1. Germline CDR1 reads MNHNS; CDR2 reads SASEGT. This CDR3 is 11 amino acids long. CDR3 amino acids: CASSTGGGYTF. In DNA, the CDR3 is TGTGCCAGCAGTACAGGGGGGGGCTACACCTTC.

This clonotype was seen a handful of times. V is TRBV27 and J is TRBJ2-5; 12 bases line up with TRBD2. CDR1 is MNHEY, CDR2 SMNVEV, per germline (reference sequence). The CDR3 is made up of 15 amino acids. The J segment lost 4 bases and the V segment lost 6 bases, leaving 6 bases of the junction unmatched. The chain's CDR3 is CASRTGTSGRETQYF. DNA for the CDR3: TGTGCCAGCAGGACCGGGACTAGCGGGCGAGAGACCCAGTACTTC.

The chain combines TRBV5-1 with TRBJ2-5; D not certain. CDR1 is SGHRS and CDR2 is YFSETQ in the germline V gene. The CDR3 runs 16 residues. With 3 bases removed from V and 1 base from J, the gap between germline ends came to 16 bases. The DNA of the CDR3 is TGCGCCAGCAGCTCCAAGGTTCAAGCGCTCCAAGAGACCCAGTACTTC. Amino acids: CASSSKVQALQETQYF.

This clonotype came up many times. The rearrangement uses TRBV6-5 and TRBJ2-2; D may be TRBD1 or TRBD2 (5 bases each). Trimming took off 4 bases at V and 5 bases at J, with 17 bases between the two ends. Germline CDR1 reads MNHEY; CDR2 reads SVGAGI. The CDR3 runs 16 residues. The CDR3 spells CASSLRRDAVTGELFF. The CDR3 DNA follows: TGTGCCAGCAGTTTACGACGGGACGCAGTGACCGGGGAGCTGTTTTTT.

V is TRBV6-1 and J is TRBJ2-7; D remains unclear. This CDR3 is 13 amino acids long. Trimming took 3 bases from V and 0 from J, leaving 6 bases between them. CDR1 and CDR2 (germline): MNHNS, SASEGT. CDR3 protein: CASSEAVSYEQYV. CDR3 sequence (DNA): TGTGCCAGCAGTGAGGCAGTCTCCTACGAGCAGTACGTC.

This clonotype was seen a handful of times. The V gene is TRBV5-6, the J gene TRBJ2-5; D might be TRBD2 (5 bases). The germline gives CDR1 SGHDT, CDR2 YYEEEE. V lost 1 base and J 3 bases, leaving 16 bases between the germline ends. The CDR3 runs to 16 residues. The chain's CDR3 is CASSLYLRAEEETQYF. The DNA for the CDR3 is TGTGCCAGCAGCTTGTACTTAAGGGCGGAGGAAGAGACCCAGTACTTC.

The gene calls are TRBV5-1 and TRBJ2-1, with 9 bases identical to TRBD2. The CDR3 spans 15 residues. V was pared by 4 bases and J by 10 bases, with 12 bases of the junction left unmatched. Germline V CDR1 and CDR2: SGHRS, YFSETQ. The CDR3 sequence: CASSPVAGGPREQFF. In DNA form, the CDR3 reads TGCGCCAGCAGCCCGGTGGCGGGAGGGCCCAGAGAGCAGTTCTTC.

This clonotype was found a few times. The chain carries TRBV4-2 and TRBJ1-1; D is ambiguous. Germline-derived CDR1 and CDR2 are LGHNA and YNFKEQ. V was shortened by 1 base and J by 0 bases, with 9 bases between the two germline ends. The CDR3 totals 15 residues. DNA for the CDR3: TGTGCCAGCAGCCAAGCGGGCACCCTGAACACTGAAGCTTTCTTT. Translated, it gives CASSQAGTLNTEAFF.

This clonotype was observed a handful of times. The J gene is TRBJ2-3, the V gene TRBV12-3 or TRBV12-4, with 8 bases identical to TRBD2. This CDR3 contains 15 residues. J gave up 8 bases and V 2 bases, and 9 bases lay outside the gene matches. The CDR3 DNA is TGTGCCAGCAGTTTATCCAGAGCGGGAGCCGGTACGCAGTATTTT. This encodes CASSLSRAGAGTQYF.

This clonotype was detected ten times or more. The V call is TRBV12-3 or TRBV12-4, the J call TRBJ1-2; the D is unclear. The CDR3 is 15 residues long. The V end was cut by 2 bases, the J end by 0 bases, with 10 bases between. This chain's CDR3 is CASSLPTASNYGYTF. The CDR3 DNA sequence: TGTGCCAGCAGTTTACCGACGGCCTCTAACTATGGCTACACCTTC.

Note on this clonotype: The junction does not match germline at one end; this may be a read error. The chain has TRBV6-1 and TRBJ1-1; D is uncertain. The CDR3 consists of 13 residues. The germline V gene has CDR1 MNHNS and CDR2 SASEGT. The CDR3 loop reads CASSDEMNTEALF. The DNA for the CDR3 is TGTGCCAGCAGTGACGAGATGAACACTGAAGCTCTCTTT.

The V gene is TRBV7-6, the J gene TRBJ1-6; 8 positions match TRBD1. Germline assignment: CDR1 SGHVS and CDR2 FNYEAQ. V lost 1 base to trimming and J lost 7 bases; unmatched junction nucleotides: 6. The CDR3 is made up of 16 amino acids. This CDR3 reads CASSLGRTGINSPLHF. The CDR3, as DNA: TGTGCCAGCAGCTTAGGACGGACAGGGATAAATTCACCCCTCCACTTT.

This sequence joins TRBV12-3 or TRBV12-4 and TRBJ2-5; D tentatively reads TRBD1 or TRBD2 (5 bases each). This CDR3 contains 15 residues. The germline V and J ends were trimmed by 5 bases and 2 bases, with 15 bases remaining between them. The CDR3 bases are TGTGCCAGCAGTCCGCCCCCGGGACCACAAGAGACCCAGTACTTC. It is translated as CASSPPPGPQETQYF.

In this sample, this clonotype turned up a few times. The chain couples TRBV5-1 to TRBJ2-2, with 8 bases aligning to TRBD1. Unmatched junction bases numbered 4, after V lost 3 bases and J lost 3 bases. Germline CDR1 and CDR2: SGHRS and YFSETQ. This CDR3 is 15 amino acids long. Here the CDR3 DNA reads TGCGCCAGCAGCTGGCAGGGGGCATACACCGGGGAGCTGTTTTTT. Its protein product is CASSWQGAYTGELFF.

The CDR3 sequence: CAISEKGPDTQYF. Here the CDR3 DNA reads TGTGCCATCAGTGAGAAGGGCCCAGATACGCAGTATTTT. This chain uses TRBV10-3 with TRBJ2-3, with D unresolved. The germline V and J ends were trimmed by 2 bases and 4 bases, with 7 bases remaining between them. Germline CDR1 and CDR2: ENHRY and SYGVKD. CDR3 length: 13 residues.

This clonotype was picked up a small number of times. This chain uses TRBV14 with TRBJ1-4; D remains unclear. V was cut by 4 bases and J by 3 bases, with 6 bases left in between. This CDR3 has 13 residues. Germline assignment: CDR1 SGHDN and CDR2 FVKESK. Here the CDR3 reads CASSRTANEKLFF. As DNA, the CDR3 is TGTGCCAGCAGCCGGACGGCTAATGAAAAACTGTTTTTT.